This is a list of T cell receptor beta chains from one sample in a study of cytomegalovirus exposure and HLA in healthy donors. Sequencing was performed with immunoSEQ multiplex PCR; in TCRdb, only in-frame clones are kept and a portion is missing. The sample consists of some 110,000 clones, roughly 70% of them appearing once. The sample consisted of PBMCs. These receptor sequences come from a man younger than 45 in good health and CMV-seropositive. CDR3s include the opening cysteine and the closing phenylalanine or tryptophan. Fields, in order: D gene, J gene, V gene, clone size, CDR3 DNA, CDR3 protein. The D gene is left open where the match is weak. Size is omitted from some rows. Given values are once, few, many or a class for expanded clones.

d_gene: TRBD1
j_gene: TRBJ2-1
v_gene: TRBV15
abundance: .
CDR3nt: TGTGCCACCAGCAGATCCGGGACAGGGGCAAATGAGCAGTTCTTC
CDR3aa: CATSRSGTGANEQFF

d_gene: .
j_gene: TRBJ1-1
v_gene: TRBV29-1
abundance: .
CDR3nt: TGCAGCGTTGAAGACAGGCTGATGAACACTGAAGCTTTCTTT
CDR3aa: CSVEDRLMNTEAFF

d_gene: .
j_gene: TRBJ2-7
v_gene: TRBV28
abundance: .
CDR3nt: TGTGCCAGCAGTTTAAGTGGGGGGTGGGACGAGCAGTACTTC
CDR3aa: CASSLSGGWDEQYF

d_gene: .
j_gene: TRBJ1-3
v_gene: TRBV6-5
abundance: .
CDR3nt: TGTGCCAGCACCTTCAGAAACACCACATATTTT
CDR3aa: CASTFRNTTYF

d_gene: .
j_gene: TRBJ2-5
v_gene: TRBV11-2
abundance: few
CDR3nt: TGTGCCAGCAGCTTATACAGGGAGATCCAAGAGACCCAGTACTTC
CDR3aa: CASSLYREIQETQYF

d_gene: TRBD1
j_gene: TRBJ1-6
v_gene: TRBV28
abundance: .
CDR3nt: TGTGCCAGCAGTTTAGTGGGTGGGACAGGGCTTAGCTCCTATAATTCACCCCTCCACTTT
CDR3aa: CASSLVGGTGLSSYNSPLHF

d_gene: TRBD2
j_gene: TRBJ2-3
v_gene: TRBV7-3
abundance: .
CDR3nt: TGTGCCAGCAGGACAACCGGGACTAGCGGCACAGATACGCAGTATTTT
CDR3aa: CASRTTGTSGTDTQYF

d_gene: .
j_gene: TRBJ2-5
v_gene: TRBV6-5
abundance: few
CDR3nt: TGTGCCAGCAGTTACTCTCGGGAGACCCAGTACTTC
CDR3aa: CASSYSRETQYF

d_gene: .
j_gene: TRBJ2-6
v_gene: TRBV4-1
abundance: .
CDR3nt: TGCGCCAGCAGCCTAGAGCCGGGACACGATTCTGGGGCCAACGTCCTGACTTTC
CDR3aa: CASSLEPGHDSGANVLTF

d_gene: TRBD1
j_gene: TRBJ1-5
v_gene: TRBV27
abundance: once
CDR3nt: TGTGCCAGCGGAGATGGACAGGCCTATAGCAATCAGCCCCAGCATTTT
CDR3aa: CASGDGQAYSNQPQHF

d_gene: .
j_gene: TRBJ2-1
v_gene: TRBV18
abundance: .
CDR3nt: TGTGCCAGCTCACGGATTAGACTCAATGAGCAGTTCTTC
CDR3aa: CASSRIRLNEQFF

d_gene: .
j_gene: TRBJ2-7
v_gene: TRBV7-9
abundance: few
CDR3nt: TGTGCCAGCAGCTTAGTTACCGGGACATCCCGCGAGCAGTACTTC
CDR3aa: CASSLVTGTSREQYF

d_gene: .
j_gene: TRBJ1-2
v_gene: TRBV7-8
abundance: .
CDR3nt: TGTGCCAGCAGCGCGGCACTTCACTATGGCTACACCTTC
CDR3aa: CASSAALHYGYTF

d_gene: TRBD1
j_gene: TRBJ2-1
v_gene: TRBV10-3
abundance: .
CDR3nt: TGTGCCATCAGTGAAGGCGGGCAGGGGGAGAATGAGCAGTTCTTC
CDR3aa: CAISEGGQGENEQFF

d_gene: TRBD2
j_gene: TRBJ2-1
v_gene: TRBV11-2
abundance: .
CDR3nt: TGTGCCAGCAGCTTGAAGCGGGGGGGCCGGAATGAGCAGTTCTTC
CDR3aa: CASSLKRGGRNEQFF